This entry lists 22 T cell receptor beta chains sequenced from one sample in a study of T-cell reconstitution after alpha-beta-depleted transplantation in children. A TCRbeta library incorporating unique molecular identifiers was prepared. TCRdb processed the PCR reads anew with MiXCR; each CDR3 protein has one entry. The sample carries about 610,000 distinct CDR3 sequences, about a quarter recorded once. This sample comprised PBMCs, obtained before TCRalphabeta/CD19-depleted stem cell transplant. The origin of the receptors is a boy under two years old with Wiskott-Aldrich syndrome, due to receive a stem cell transplant.

The chain employs TRBV4-1 and TRBJ1-4; 8 nucleotides match TRBD1. Losses at the gene ends were 4 bases for V and 10 bases for J; bases not matched to a gene: 11. This CDR3 is built from 15 residues. CDR1 and CDR2 from the germline V gene are MGHRA and YSYEKL. The CDR3 here is CASSPRDPGGGKLFF. The CDR3 nucleotides are TGCGCCAGCAGCCCCCGAGATCCAGGGGGCGGAAAACTGTTTTTT.

The CDR3 DNA follows: TGTGCCAGCAGGCTAAGGAGTGTGGGCAATCAGCCCCAGCATTTT. Translation: CASRLRSVGNQPQHF. The chain uses TRBV28 and TRBJ1-5; no reliable D call. Germline V gene data show CDR1 as MDHEN and CDR2 as SYDVKM. V gave up 6 bases and J gave up 2 bases, with 14 bases separating them. The CDR3 is 15 residues long.

This clonotype occurred a few times. This sequence joins TRBV12-3 or TRBV12-4 and TRBJ2-7; 15 positions agree with TRBD2. The CDR3 sequence is 17 residues long. V shed 6 bases, J shed 0 bases, and the junction held 6 bases outside the gene matches. The CDR3 region is CASSPGLAGGLSYEQYF. DNA for the CDR3: TGTGCCAGCAGCCCAGGACTAGCGGGAGGGCTCTCCTACGAGCAGTACTTC.

The rearrangement uses TRBV3-1 and TRBJ1-4; D is ambiguous. Looked up from germline, CDR1 is LGHDT and CDR2 is YNNKEL (reference sequence). This CDR3 is built from 12 residues. Trimming took 4 bases from V and 8 from J, leaving 8 bases between them. The CDR3 sequence: CASSLRREKLFF. DNA for the CDR3: TGTGCCAGCAGCCTTAGGCGGGAAAAACTGTTTTTT.

This clonotype was seen a single time. The junction and the germline gene differ at one end; a read error may be behind it. V usage is TRBV5-1 and J usage is TRBJ2-7; possibly TRBD2 for D (6 bases). Germline lookup yields CDR1 SGHRS and CDR2 YFSETQ. This CDR3 is built from 15 residues. The CDR3 bases are TGCGCCAGCAGCTTGGTAATAGGAGGGGTATACGACCAGTACTTC. Its protein product is CASSLVIGGVYDQYF.

This chain connects TRBV5-1 to TRBJ2-3, with TRBD2 as a possible D gene (6 bases). The CDR3 is made up of 14 amino acids. From germline, CDR1 is SGHRS and CDR2 YFSETQ. V lost 4 bases and J lost 4, with 13 bases in between. The CDR3, as DNA: TGCGCCAGCAGCCCGGGACTCCTCGCAGATACGCAGTATTTT. It encodes CASSPGLLADTQYF.

The chain couples TRBV18 to TRBJ2-7, with TRBD2 matching 8 bases. Per the germline V gene, CDR1 is KGHSH and CDR2 is LQKENI. The CDR3 has 15 residues. V dropped 5 bases and J dropped 2; count of bases not matched to a gene: 8. The CDR3 loop reads CASSISGRGTYEQYF. The CDR3 coding sequence is TGTGCCAGCTCAATTTCCGGGAGGGGGACCTACGAGCAGTACTTC.

The genes are TRBV7-6 and TRBJ2-1, with 11 bases identical to TRBD2. CDR3 length: 16 amino acids. With V trimmed by 5 bases and J by 4 bases, 7 bases remained unmatched. Germline V CDR1 and CDR2: SGHVS, FNYEAQ. For the CDR3, the DNA is TGTGCCAGCAGCCCAACCGGGACTAGCGGATACAATGAGCAGTTCTTC. This codes for CASSPTGTSGYNEQFF. The variable domain in full, with the rest retrieved from reference TRBV7-6 and TRBJ2-1, is GAGVSQSPRYKVTKRGQDVALRCDPISGHVSLYWYRQALGQGPEFLTYFNYEAQQDKSGLPNDRFSAERPEGSISTLTIQRTEQRDSAMYRCASSPTGTSGYNEQFFGPGTRLTVL.

The DNA for the CDR3 is TGCAGCGTTGAAGGTCGTCAAGTTAAAGCTTTCTTT. The encoded protein is CSVEGRQVKAFF. V is TRBV29-1 and J is TRBJ1-1; D gene ambiguous. Germline values: CDR1 SQVTM, CDR2 ANQGSEA. The CDR3 contains 12 residues. The V end lost 1 base, the J end lost 9 bases, and 12 bases lay between the germline ends.

This clonotype showed up many times. V and J are TRBV29-1 and TRBJ1-2; D is perhaps TRBD1 (6 bases). Germline V gene sequence: CDR1 SQVTM, CDR2 ANQGSEA. The ends were cut back, 7 bases at V and 6 bases at J, with 24 bases in the middle. This CDR3 is 15 amino acids long. The CDR3 spells CSAAGHTTRSDGYTF. CDR3 nucleotides: TGCAGCGCCGCGGGACATACGACGAGGTCGGATGGCTACACCTTC.

The chain joins TRBV27 to TRBJ2-7; 10 nucleotides line up with TRBD1. Germline CDR1 and CDR2: MNHEY and SMNVEV (reference sequence). The CDR3 runs 16 residues. With V trimmed by 5 bases and J by 3 bases, 10 bases remained unmatched. The DNA of the CDR3 is TGTGCCAGCAGTCCAAAGTCCGGGACAGGGGTCTACGAGCAGTACTTC. This translates into CASSPKSGTGVYEQYF.

The CDR3 reads CASSLSRLAAADEQYF. CDR3 bases: TGTGCCAGCAGTTTATCCCGACTAGCGGCAGCTGACGAGCAGTACTTC. The chain recombines TRBV12-3 or TRBV12-4 with TRBJ2-7, with TRBD2 identical over 9 bases. The CDR3 sequence is 16 residues long. J lost 5 bases, V lost 2 bases, and 10 bases had no gene match.

This chain connects TRBV5-1 to TRBJ2-1; 11 bases fit TRBD2. Germline V gene lookup returns CDR1 SGHRS and CDR2 YFSETQ. The CDR3 spans 15 residues. V lost 4 bases and J lost 8; bases outside the gene matches: 8. Here the CDR3 DNA reads TGCGCCAGCAGCCTCCGACTAGCGGGATTCCATGAGCAGTTCTTC. Translation gives CASSLRLAGFHEQFF. Full variable domain (missing parts from reference TRBV5-1 and TRBJ2-1): KAGVTQTPRYLIKTRGQQVTLSCSPISGHRSVSWYQQTPGQGLQFLFEYFSETQRNKGNFPGRFSGRQFSNSRSEMNVSTLELGDSALYLCASSLRLAGFHEQFFGPGTRLTVL.

This clonotype was seen only a few times. The CDR3 spells CSARRQALPNEQFF. In DNA form, the CDR3 reads TGCAGTGCTAGAAGACAGGCCCTCCCCAATGAGCAGTTCTTC. The V gene is TRBV20-1, the J gene TRBJ2-1; TRBD1 might be the D (6 bases). Trimming shortened V by 2 bases and J by 6 bases, and 14 bases separated the two germline ends. The germline V gene encodes CDR1 DFQATT and CDR2 SNEGSKA (reference sequence). The CDR3 runs 14 residues.

The table lists this clonotype with a few counts. The rearrangement uses TRBV7-9 and TRBJ2-1; tentative D call: TRBD2 (6 bases). This CDR3 contains 15 residues. Looked up from germline, CDR1 is SEHNR and CDR2 is FQNEAQ (reference sequence). V dropped 4 bases and J dropped 9 bases, with 19 bases sitting between them. The DNA for the CDR3 is TGTGCCAGCAGCTCCACGACTAGAGTAAGGGGTGAGCAGTTCTTC. Encoded protein: CASSSTTRVRGEQFF.

This rearrangement joins TRBV19 to TRBJ2-3, with 7 bases matching TRBD1. The J segment lost 6 bases and the V segment lost 0 bases, leaving 6 bases of the junction unmatched. Germline-derived CDR1 and CDR2 are LNHDA and SQIVND (reference sequence). CDR3 size: 15 residues. For the CDR3, the DNA is TGTGCCAGTAGTATAGATTCGACGACAGGGGATACGCAGTATTTT. Protein product: CASSIDSTTGDTQYF.

The chain carries TRBV5-1 and TRBJ1-6; 8 bases agree with TRBD1. The CDR3 spans 17 residues. V lost 4 bases to trimming and J lost 4 bases; unmatched junction nucleotides: 10. Germline assignment: CDR1 SGHRS and CDR2 YFSETQ. Here the CDR3 DNA reads TGCGCCAGCAGCCTGATGGACAGGGAAACTTATAATTCACCCCTCCACTTT. Translation: CASSLMDRETYNSPLHF.

This clonotype has only a few counts. The chain uses TRBV25-1 and TRBJ2-5; D unclear. The CDR3 is made up of 11 amino acids. V was clipped by 10 bases and J by 4 bases, with 10 bases between them. The germline V gene encodes CDR1 MGHDK and CDR2 SYGVNS. The CDR3 DNA reads as TGTGCCACCGAGACCGGAGAGACCCAGTACTTC. Translated, it gives CATETGETQYF.

The V gene is TRBV5-1, the J gene TRBJ1-1; 7 nucleotides match TRBD1. V gave up 0 bases and J gave up 5 bases; unmatched junction bases: 10. This CDR3 region has 16 residues. Germline V gene sequence: CDR1 SGHRS, CDR2 YFSETQ. This CDR3 reads CASSLEVQGVATEAFF. The CDR3 bases are TGCGCCAGCAGCTTGGAAGTTCAGGGGGTTGCTACTGAAGCTTTCTTT.

This clonotype was seen a few times. The gene calls are TRBV20-1 and TRBJ1-2, with 8 bases aligning to TRBD1. V gave up 6 bases and J gave up 0 bases; unmatched junction bases: 6. The CDR3 has 14 amino acids. Germline V gene data show CDR1 as DFQATT and CDR2 as SNEGSKA (reference sequence). The CDR3 is CSAPQGAANYGYTF. CDR3 DNA sequence: TGCAGTGCCCCCCAGGGGGCAGCTAACTATGGCTACACCTTC.

In this sample, this clonotype turned up a few times. The V call is TRBV5-1, the J call TRBJ2-1; 10 bases fit TRBD1. This CDR3 has 17 amino acids. The germline V gene has CDR1 SGHRS and CDR2 YFSETQ. The junction had 15 bases not matched to a gene; V was cut back by 4 bases and J by 8 bases. CDR3 protein: CASSPDSMGQGQDEQFF. The CDR3 coding sequence is TGCGCCAGCAGCCCCGATTCTATGGGACAGGGGCAAGATGAGCAGTTCTTC.

V and J are TRBV18 and TRBJ2-1, with a possible D match to TRBD2 (6 bases). Germline lookup yields CDR1 KGHSH and CDR2 LQKENI. Trimming cost V 7 bases and J 0 bases, with 13 bases left between them. The CDR3 runs 15 residues. CDR3 DNA: TGTGCCAGCTACCTCGGGGGAAACTCCTACAATGAGCAGTTCTTC. This gives the protein CASYLGGNSYNEQFF.